These 3 T cell receptor beta chains came from one sample sequenced in a study of T cell responses to AZD1222 COVID-19 vaccine. Profiling relied on immunoSEQ multiplex PCR, and the TCRdb table lists in-frame clones only, not all of them. The sample contains approximately 180,000 clones, roughly 91% of which appear only once. The sample here was peripheral blood, taken on day 0 of AZD1222 vaccination. These receptors came from an adult in good health.

The rearrangement joins TRBV27 to TRBJ2-3, with 7 bases aligning to TRBD2. This CDR3 is 15 amino acids long. The ends lost 10 bases at V and 3 bases at J; junction bases unmatched: 13. In germline, CDR1 is MNHEY, CDR2 SMNVEV (reference sequence). DNA for the CDR3: TGTGCCACAGTAGTTCGTGGGGGGGGGACAGATACGCAGTATTTT. It encodes CATVVRGGGTDTQYF.

As concerns this clone: The same CDR3 is also encoded by other DNA sequences in this sample. The gene calls are TRBV9 and TRBJ2-3; D is unresolved. The CDR3 covers 14 residues. V lost 0 bases, J lost 1 base, and 6 bases lay in between. The V gene's germline CDR1 is SGDLS and CDR2 YYNGEE. CDR3 sequence (DNA): TGTGCCAGCAGCGTAGATGTAGGCACAGATACGCAGTATTTT. The encoded protein is CASSVDVGTDTQYF.

This clone was observed a few times. V is TRBV10-3 and J is TRBJ2-1; 7 bases are shared with TRBD2. V trimming: 0 bases; J trimming: 8 bases; junction bases outside the gene matches: 10. CDR3 length: 16 residues. Germline V gives CDR1 ENHRY, CDR2 SYGVKD. This chain's CDR3 is CAISESGRDHFDEQFF. CDR3 DNA: TGTGCCATCAGTGAGTCGGGGAGGGATCATTTTGATGAGCAGTTCTTC.